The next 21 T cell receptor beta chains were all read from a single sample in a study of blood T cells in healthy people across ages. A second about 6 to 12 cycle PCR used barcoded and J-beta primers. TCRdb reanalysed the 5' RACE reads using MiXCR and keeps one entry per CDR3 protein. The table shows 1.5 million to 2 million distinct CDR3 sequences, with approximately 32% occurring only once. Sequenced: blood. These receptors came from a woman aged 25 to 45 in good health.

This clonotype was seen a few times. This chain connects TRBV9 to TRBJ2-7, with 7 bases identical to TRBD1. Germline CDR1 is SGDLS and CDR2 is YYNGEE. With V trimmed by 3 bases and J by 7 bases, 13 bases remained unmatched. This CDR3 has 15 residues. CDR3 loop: CASSAGQSFQWEQYF. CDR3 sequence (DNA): TGTGCCAGCAGCGCGGGACAGTCATTCCAGTGGGAGCAGTACTTC.

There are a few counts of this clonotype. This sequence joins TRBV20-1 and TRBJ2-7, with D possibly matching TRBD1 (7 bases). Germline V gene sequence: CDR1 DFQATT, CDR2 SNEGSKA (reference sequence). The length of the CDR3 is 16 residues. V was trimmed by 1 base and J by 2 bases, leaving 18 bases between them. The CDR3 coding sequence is TGCAGTGCTAGAGCTCCTTGGGCAGGGGGGCCCTACGAGCAGTACTTC. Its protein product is CSARAPWAGGPYEQYF.

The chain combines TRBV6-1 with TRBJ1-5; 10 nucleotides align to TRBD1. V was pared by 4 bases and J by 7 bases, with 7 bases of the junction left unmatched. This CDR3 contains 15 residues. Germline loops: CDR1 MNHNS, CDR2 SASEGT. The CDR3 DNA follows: TGTGCCAGCAGTGGGAGGACAGGGGGAAACCAGCCCCAGCATTTT. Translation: CASSGRTGGNQPQHF.

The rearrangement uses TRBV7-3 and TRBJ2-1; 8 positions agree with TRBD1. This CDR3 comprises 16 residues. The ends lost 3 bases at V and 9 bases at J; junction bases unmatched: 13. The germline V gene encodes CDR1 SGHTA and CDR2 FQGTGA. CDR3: CASSFYLGQGAGEQFF. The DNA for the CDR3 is TGTGCCAGCAGCTTTTACTTAGGGCAGGGGGCAGGTGAGCAGTTCTTC.

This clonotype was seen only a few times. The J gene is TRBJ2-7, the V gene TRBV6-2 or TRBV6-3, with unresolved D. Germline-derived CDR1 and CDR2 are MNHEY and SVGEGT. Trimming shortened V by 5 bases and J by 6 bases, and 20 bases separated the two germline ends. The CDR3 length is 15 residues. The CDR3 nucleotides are TGTGCCAGCAGTCGTTCCCCCAGGCTGGTAATCGAGCAGTACTTC. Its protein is CASSRSPRLVIEQYF.

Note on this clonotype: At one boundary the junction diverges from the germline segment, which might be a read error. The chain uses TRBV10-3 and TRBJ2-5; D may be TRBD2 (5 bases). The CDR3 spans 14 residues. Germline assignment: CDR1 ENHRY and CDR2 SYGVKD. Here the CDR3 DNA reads TGTGCCGTCAGTGAAGGGCTAGCCGTGGGGACCCAGTACTTC. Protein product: CAVSEGLAVGTQYF.

The DNA for the CDR3 is TGCAGCCCACTAGCGGGAGAAGGTCGGCTCTACAATGAGCAGTTCTTC. This gives the protein CSPLAGEGRLYNEQFF. V gene TRBV20-1 combines with J gene TRBJ2-1; 11 nucleotides agree with TRBD2. CDR1 is DFQATT and CDR2 is SNEGSKA in the germline V gene (reference sequence). The CDR3 sequence is 16 residues long.

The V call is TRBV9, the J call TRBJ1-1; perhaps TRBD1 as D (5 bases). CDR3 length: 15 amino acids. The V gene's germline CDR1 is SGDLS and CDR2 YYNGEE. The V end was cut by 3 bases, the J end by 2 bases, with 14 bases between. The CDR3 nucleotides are TGTGCCAGCAGCGCCACAGGAGGCAGCAACACTGAAGCTTTCTTT. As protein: CASSATGGSNTEAFF.

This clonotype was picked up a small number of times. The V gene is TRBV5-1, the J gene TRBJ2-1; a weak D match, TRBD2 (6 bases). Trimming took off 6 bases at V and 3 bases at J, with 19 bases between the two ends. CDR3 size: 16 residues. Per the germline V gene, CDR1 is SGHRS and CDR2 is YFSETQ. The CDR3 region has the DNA TGCGCCAGCAAACTCAGCGGGCCTAGTGGCTACAATGAGCAGTTCTTC. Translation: CASKLSGPSGYNEQFF.

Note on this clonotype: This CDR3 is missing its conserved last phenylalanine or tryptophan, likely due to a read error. In nucleotides, the CDR3 is TGTGCCAGCAGCTTAAAACAGGACCCCACAGATACGCAGTATTTG. Its translation is CASSLKQDPTDTQYL. The chain is built from TRBV7-2 and TRBJ2-3, with D possibly matching TRBD1 (5 bases). CDR1 is SGHTA, CDR2 FQGNSA, per germline. Trimming stripped 2 bases from V and 2 bases from J, with 11 bases between. This CDR3 contains 15 residues.

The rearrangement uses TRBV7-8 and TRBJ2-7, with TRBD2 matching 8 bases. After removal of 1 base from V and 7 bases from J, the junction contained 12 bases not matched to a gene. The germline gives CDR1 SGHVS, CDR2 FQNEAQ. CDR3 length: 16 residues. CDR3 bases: TGTGCCAGCAGCTTAGTAGAAACGGGGGGGCTTGTAGAGCAGTACTTC. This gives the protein CASSLVETGGLVEQYF.

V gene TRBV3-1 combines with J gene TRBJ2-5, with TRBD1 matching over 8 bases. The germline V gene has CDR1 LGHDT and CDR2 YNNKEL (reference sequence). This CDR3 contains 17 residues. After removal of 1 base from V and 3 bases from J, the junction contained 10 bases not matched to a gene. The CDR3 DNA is TGTGCCAGCAGCCAAGTACTGGGACAGGATATAGAAGAGACCCAGTACTTC. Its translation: CASSQVLGQDIEETQYF.

DNA of the CDR3: TGCAGCGTTGAAGACTCTGAGACGGACACAGATACGCAGTATTTT. This translates into CSVEDSETDTDTQYF. The V and J genes are TRBV29-1 and TRBJ2-3; D is unclear. The V and J ends lost 0 bases and 2 bases respectively, with 12 bases between them. This CDR3 contains 15 residues. Per the germline V gene, CDR1 is SQVTM and CDR2 is ANQGSEA.

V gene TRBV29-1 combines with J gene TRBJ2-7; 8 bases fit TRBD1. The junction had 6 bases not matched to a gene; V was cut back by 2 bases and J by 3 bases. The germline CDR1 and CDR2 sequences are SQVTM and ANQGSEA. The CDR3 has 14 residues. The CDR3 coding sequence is TGCAGCGTTGAACGGCAGGGGGCGGGCTACGAGCAGTACTTC. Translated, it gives CSVERQGAGYEQYF.

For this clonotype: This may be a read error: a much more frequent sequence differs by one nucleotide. The CDR3 is CASSQSTCNEQFF. For the CDR3, the DNA is TGTGCCAGCAGCCAGTCCACCTGCAATGAGCAGTTCTTC. The chain combines TRBV7-3 with TRBJ2-1, with no clear D. Germline-derived CDR1 and CDR2 are SGHTA and FQGTGA. This CDR3 has 13 amino acids. Deletions cut 5 bases from V and 6 bases from J, with 11 bases between.

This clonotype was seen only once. DNA of the CDR3: TGTGCCAGCAGCCTAGCGGGGGGGGCGGATAATGAGCAGTTCTTC. Encoded protein: CASSLAGGADNEQFF. The chain uses TRBV3-1 and TRBJ2-1; TRBD2 matches 11 bases. Germline CDR1 is LGHDT and CDR2 is YNNKEL (reference sequence). The CDR3 sequence is 15 residues long. V lost 4 bases and J lost 7; bases outside the gene matches: 6.

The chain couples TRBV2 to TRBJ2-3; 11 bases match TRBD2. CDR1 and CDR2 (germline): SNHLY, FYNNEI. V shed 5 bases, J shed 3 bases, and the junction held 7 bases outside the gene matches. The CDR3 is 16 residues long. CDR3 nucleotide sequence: TGTGCCAGCAGTCCTCAAACTAGCGGGGGAACAGATACGCAGTATTTT. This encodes CASSPQTSGGTDTQYF.

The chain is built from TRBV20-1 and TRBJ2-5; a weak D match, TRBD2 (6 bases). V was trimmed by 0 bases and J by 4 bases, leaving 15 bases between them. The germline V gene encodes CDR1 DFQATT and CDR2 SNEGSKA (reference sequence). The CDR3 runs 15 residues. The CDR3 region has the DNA TGCAGTGCTAGAGATGGAGGGGCTGGGTCAGAGACCCAGTACTTC. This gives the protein CSARDGGAGSETQYF.

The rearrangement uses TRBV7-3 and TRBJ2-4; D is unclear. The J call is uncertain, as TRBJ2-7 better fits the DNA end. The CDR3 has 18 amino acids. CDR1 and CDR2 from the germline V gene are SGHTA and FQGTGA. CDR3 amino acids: CASSFGAADEPITYEQYF. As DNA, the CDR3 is TGTGCCAGCAGCTTTGGTGCGGCAGATGAACCGATTACTTACGAGCAGTACTTC.

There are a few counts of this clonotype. The DNA for the CDR3 is TGTGCCAGCAGGCTCAACAGGGTTCACTCGAGAAAGACCCAGTACTTC. Translating gives CASRLNRVHSRKTQYF. This chain joins TRBV7-8 and TRBJ2-5; D is possibly TRBD1 (6 bases). V was cut by 6 bases and J by 6 bases, with 23 bases left in between. There are 16 residues in the CDR3. Germline loops: CDR1 SGHVS, CDR2 FQNEAQ.

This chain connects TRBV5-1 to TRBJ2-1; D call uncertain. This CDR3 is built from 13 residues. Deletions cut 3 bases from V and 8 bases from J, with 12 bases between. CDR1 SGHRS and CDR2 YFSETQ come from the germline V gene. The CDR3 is CASSSAVEHEQFF. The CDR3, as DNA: TGCGCCAGCAGCTCGGCGGTGGAACATGAGCAGTTCTTC.